Below, 17 T cell receptor beta chains from the same sample are listed, as sequenced in a study of cytomegalovirus exposure and HLA in healthy donors. Primers for the PCR totalled 60 Vbeta and 13 Jbeta. The repertoire was sequenced with immunoSEQ multiplex PCR; TCRdb's copy has only in-frame clones and lacks some. The sample holds around 130,000 clones, over 75% seen once. The source material was PBMCs. Every receptor here comes from a man aged 18-30 years in good health and CMV-seropositive.

This chain joins TRBV30 and TRBJ2-7; TRBD1 matches at 9 bases. Trimming at V came to 6 bases and at J to 2 bases, leaving 2 bases not matched to a gene. Germline assignment: CDR1 GTSNPN and CDR2 SVGIG (reference sequence). The CDR3 extends over 12 amino acids. The CDR3 is CACGQGPYEQYF. The CDR3 DNA reads TGTGCCTGCGGACAGGGGCCCTACGAGCAGTACTTC. The whole variable domain, filled in from reference TRBV30 and TRBJ2-7, reads SQTIHQWPATLVQPVGSPLSLECTVEGTSNPNLYWYRQAAGRGLQLLFYSVGIGQISSEVPQNLSASRPQDRQFILSSKKLLLSDSGFYLCACGQGPYEQYFGPGTRLTVT.

The sample holds a few counts of this clone. The chain recombines TRBV10-3 with TRBJ1-4; unclear D gene. CDR1 and CDR2 (germline): ENHRY, SYGVKD. V was cut by 8 bases and J by 4 bases, with 8 bases left in between. This CDR3 has 12 amino acids. The CDR3 DNA sequence: TGTGCCATCGGGCATATTAATGAAAAACTGTTTTTT. This encodes CAIGHINEKLFF.

V usage is TRBV11-3 and J usage is TRBJ2-5, with D possibly TRBD1 on 6 matching bases. There are 13 residues in the CDR3. Trimming took off 4 bases at V and 4 bases at J, with 10 bases between the two ends. Germline V gene data show CDR1 as SGHNT and CDR2 as YENEEA. CDR3 in DNA: TGTGCCAGCAGCTCACAGGGTAGAGAGACCCAGTACTTC. It codes for CASSSQGRETQYF.

A few counts support this clone. V gene TRBV11-3 combines with J gene TRBJ2-3, with D tentatively TRBD2 (6 bases). The V end was cut by 5 bases, the J end by 0 bases, with 9 bases between. The CDR3 is 14 amino acids. Germline V gene sequence: CDR1 SGHNT, CDR2 YENEEA. The CDR3 sequence: CASSVDYSTDTQYF. CDR3 in DNA: TGTGCCAGCAGCGTGGACTATAGCACAGATACGCAGTATTTT. Based on the CDR3 plus reference TRBV11-3 and TRBJ2-3, the full variable domain is EAGVVQSPRYKIIEKKQPVAFWCNPISGHNTLYWYLQNLGQGPELLIRYENEEAVDDSQLPKDRFSAERLKGVDSTLKIQPAELGDSAVYLCASSVDYSTDTQYFGPGTRLTVL.

This clone has just a few counts. V is TRBV5-1 and J is TRBJ1-2; 7 bases map to TRBD1. Trimming at V came to 4 bases and at J to 2 bases, leaving 8 bases not matched to a gene. Germline V CDR1 and CDR2: SGHRS, YFSETQ. The CDR3 runs 15 residues. The DNA of the CDR3 is TGCGCCAGCAGCGTCCCGGGACAGAAAAACTATGGCTACACCTTC. Amino acid sequence: CASSVPGQKNYGYTF.

V is TRBV9 and J is TRBJ2-1; possible D gene TRBD2, 5 bases. V was trimmed by 3 bases and J by 2 bases, leaving 15 bases between them. Germline lookup yields CDR1 SGDLS and CDR2 YYNGEE. CDR3 length equals 16 residues. The CDR3 DNA reads TGTGCCAGCAGCGGGACTCAGTGGGGAGCCTACAATGAGCAGTTCTTC. It yields the protein CASSGTQWGAYNEQFF.

The rearrangement joins TRBV2 to TRBJ1-1; D might be TRBD1 (6 bases). Germline CDR1 is SNHLY and CDR2 is FYNNEI. V lost 6 bases, J lost 7 bases, and 18 bases lay in between. This CDR3 has 14 amino acids. The CDR3 DNA is TGTGCCAGCAGGGCGGACAGAGGGGCGAATGAAGCTTTCTTT. Encoded protein: CASRADRGANEAFF.

The chain is built from TRBV6-5 and TRBJ2-7; tentatively, D is TRBD2 (6 bases). V was cut by 6 bases and J by 2 bases, with 14 bases left in between. This CDR3 comprises 14 residues. Germline CDR1 and CDR2: MNHEY and SVGAGI. CDR3 region: CASSSPGLAYEQYF. The CDR3 nucleotides read TGTGCCAGCAGCTCACCGGGACTGGCCTACGAGCAGTACTTC.

The chain recombines TRBV29-1 with TRBJ1-2; 7 bases line up with TRBD1. The V segment lost 8 bases and the J segment 4 bases; nucleotides outside the gene matches: 7. CDR1 and CDR2 from the germline V gene are SQVTM and ANQGSEA. This CDR3 comprises 12 residues. The CDR3 protein is CSFGTEGYGYTF. CDR3 nucleotides: TGCAGCTTCGGGACAGAAGGCTATGGCTACACCTTC.

The rearrangement links TRBV19 to TRBJ2-3; weak D call: TRBD1 (6 bases). Trimming removed 3 bases at V and 0 bases at J, with 13 bases between. This CDR3 has 16 amino acids. Germline V gene lookup returns CDR1 LNHDA and CDR2 SQIVND (reference sequence). The CDR3 spells CASSIKGVRSTDTQYF. CDR3 nucleotide sequence: TGTGCCAGTAGTATTAAGGGGGTGAGGAGCACAGATACGCAGTATTTT.

This sequence joins TRBV10-3 and TRBJ2-3, with 8 bases matching TRBD1. The CDR3 runs 15 residues. The germline V gene encodes CDR1 ENHRY and CDR2 SYGVKD. Trimming cost V 0 bases and J 6 bases; bases outside gene matches: 5. CDR3 nucleotides: TGTGCCATCAGTGAGTCGGGGACAGGCGGGGATACGCAGTATTTT. Amino acids: CAISESGTGGDTQYF.

J is TRBJ1-5 and V is TRBV15; 7 nucleotides line up with TRBD1. This CDR3 spans 16 amino acids. Trimming took 0 bases from V and 1 from J; bases not matched to a gene: 3. CDR1 is LNHNV, CDR2 YYDKDF, per germline (reference sequence). The CDR3 DNA reads TGTGCCACCAGCAGAGACAGGGGGGCAAGCAATCAGCCCCAGCATTTT. Translating it yields CATSRDRGASNQPQHF.

This chain joins TRBV27 and TRBJ1-5, with D unresolved. The CDR3 loop spans 16 amino acids. Per the germline V gene, CDR1 is MNHEY and CDR2 is SMNVEV (reference sequence). Trimming took off 4 bases at V and 0 bases at J, with 13 bases between the two ends. CDR3 loop: CASSSTTGYSNQPQHF. The CDR3 coding sequence is TGTGCCAGCAGTTCTACGACTGGCTATAGCAATCAGCCCCAGCATTTT.

This rearrangement joins TRBV5-1 to TRBJ2-7; TRBD1 agrees at 8 bases. The V gene's germline CDR1 is SGHRS and CDR2 YFSETQ. The CDR3 is 14 amino acids. Trimming cost V 2 bases and J 1 base; bases outside gene matches: 2. CDR3: CASSFYRGSYEQYF. In DNA form, the CDR3 reads TGCGCCAGCAGCTTTTACAGGGGGTCCTACGAGCAGTACTTC.

The chain couples TRBV9 to TRBJ1-2; 11 bases line up with TRBD1. The CDR3 is 20 amino acids. The V gene's germline CDR1 is SGDLS and CDR2 YYNGEE. J gave up 4 bases and V 0 bases, and 17 bases lay outside the gene matches. In DNA, the CDR3 is TGTGCCAGCAGCGTAGGGTGGGGGGGCGGACAGGGGGCTTCCCCCTATGGCTACACCTTC. It codes for CASSVGWGGGQGASPYGYTF.

The CDR3 DNA reads TGTGCCAGCAGCGTAGATCCGGTAGCTAACTATGGCTACACCTTC. It codes for CASSVDPVANYGYTF. The V and J genes are TRBV9 and TRBJ1-2; no definite D call. CDR3 length: 15 residues. CDR1 is SGDLS and CDR2 is YYNGEE in the germline V gene. V was pared by 0 bases and J by 0 bases, with 9 bases between.

V usage is TRBV10-3 and J usage is TRBJ1-5; a weak D match, TRBD1 (5 bases). This CDR3 is 14 amino acids long. Germline CDR1 reads ENHRY; CDR2 reads SYGVKD. The germline V and J ends were trimmed by 2 bases and 7 bases, with 12 bases remaining between them. This CDR3 is CAISEGGGTQPQHF. The CDR3 bases are TGTGCCATCAGTGAGGGGGGAGGGACGCAGCCCCAGCATTTT.